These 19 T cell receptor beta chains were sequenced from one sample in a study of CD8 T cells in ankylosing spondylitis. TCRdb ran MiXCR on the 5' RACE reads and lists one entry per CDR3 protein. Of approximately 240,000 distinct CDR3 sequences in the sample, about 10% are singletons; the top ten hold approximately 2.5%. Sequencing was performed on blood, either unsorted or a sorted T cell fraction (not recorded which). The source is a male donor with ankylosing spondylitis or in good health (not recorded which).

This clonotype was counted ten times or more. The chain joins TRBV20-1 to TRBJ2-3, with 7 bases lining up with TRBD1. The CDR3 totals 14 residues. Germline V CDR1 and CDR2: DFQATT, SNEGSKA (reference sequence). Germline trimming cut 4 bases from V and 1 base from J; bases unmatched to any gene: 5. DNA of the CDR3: TGCAGTGCTACAGGGGGAATCGGCACAGATACGCAGTATTTT. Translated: CSATGGIGTDTQYF.

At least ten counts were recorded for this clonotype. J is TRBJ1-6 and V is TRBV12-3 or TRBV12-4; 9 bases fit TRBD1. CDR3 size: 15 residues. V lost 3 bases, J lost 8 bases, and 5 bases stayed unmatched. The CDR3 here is CASSFSTGGHSPLHF. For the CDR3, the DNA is TGTGCCAGCAGTTTCTCGACAGGGGGGCATTCACCCCTCCACTTT.

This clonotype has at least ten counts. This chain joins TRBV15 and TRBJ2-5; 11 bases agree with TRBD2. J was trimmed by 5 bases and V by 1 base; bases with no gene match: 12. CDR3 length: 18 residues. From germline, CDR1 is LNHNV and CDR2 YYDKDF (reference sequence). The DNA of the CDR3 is TGTGCCACCAGCAGAGGCACATTAGCGGGAGGGCCCGGGGAGACCCAGTACTTC. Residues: CATSRGTLAGGPGETQYF.

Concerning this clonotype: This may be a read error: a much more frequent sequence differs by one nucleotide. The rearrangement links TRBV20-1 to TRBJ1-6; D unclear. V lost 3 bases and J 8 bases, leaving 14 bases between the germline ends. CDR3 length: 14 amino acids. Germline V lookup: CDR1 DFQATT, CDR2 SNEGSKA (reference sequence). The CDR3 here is CSASLGPADSPLHF. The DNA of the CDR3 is TGCAGTGCTAGTCTAGGGCCAGCTGATTCACCCCTCCACTTT.

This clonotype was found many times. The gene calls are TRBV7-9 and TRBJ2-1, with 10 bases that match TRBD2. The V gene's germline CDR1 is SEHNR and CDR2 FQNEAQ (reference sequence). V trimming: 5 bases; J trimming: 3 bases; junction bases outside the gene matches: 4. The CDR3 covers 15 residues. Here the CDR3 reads CASSGSGRFYNEQFF. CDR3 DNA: TGTGCCAGCAGCGGTAGCGGGAGGTTCTACAATGAGCAGTTCTTC. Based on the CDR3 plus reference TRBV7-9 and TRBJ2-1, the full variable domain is DTGVSQNPRHKITKRGQNVTFRCDPISEHNRLYWYRQTLGQGPEFLTYFQNEAQLEKSRLLSDRFSAERPKGSFSTLEIQRTEQGDSAMYLCASSGSGRFYNEQFFGPGTRLTVL.

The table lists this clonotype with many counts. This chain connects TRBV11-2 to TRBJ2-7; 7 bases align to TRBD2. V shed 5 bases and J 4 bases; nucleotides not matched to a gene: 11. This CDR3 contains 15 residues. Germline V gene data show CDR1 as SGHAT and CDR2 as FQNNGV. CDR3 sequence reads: CASSPRASGVYEQYF. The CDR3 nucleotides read TGTGCCAGCAGCCCACGGGCTAGCGGAGTGTACGAGCAGTACTTC. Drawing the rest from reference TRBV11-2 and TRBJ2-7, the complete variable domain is EAGVAQSPRYKIIEKRQSVAFWCNPISGHATLYWYQQILGQGPKLLIQFQNNGVVDDSQLPKDRFSAERLKGVDSTLKIQPAKLEDSAVYLCASSPRASGVYEQYFGPGTRLTVT.

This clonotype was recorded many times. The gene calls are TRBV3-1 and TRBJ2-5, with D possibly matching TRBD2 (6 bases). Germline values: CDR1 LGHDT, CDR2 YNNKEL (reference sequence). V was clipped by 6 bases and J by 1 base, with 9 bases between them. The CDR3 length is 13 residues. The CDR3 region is CASSPGVQETQYF. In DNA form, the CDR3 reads TGTGCCAGCAGTCCGGGGGTCCAAGAGACCCAGTACTTC.

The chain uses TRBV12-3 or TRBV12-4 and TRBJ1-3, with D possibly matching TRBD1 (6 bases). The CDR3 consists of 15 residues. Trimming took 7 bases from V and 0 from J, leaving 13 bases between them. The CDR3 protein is CASTSGVISGNTIYF. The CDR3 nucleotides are TGTGCCAGCACCTCAGGGGTGATCTCTGGAAACACCATATATTTT.

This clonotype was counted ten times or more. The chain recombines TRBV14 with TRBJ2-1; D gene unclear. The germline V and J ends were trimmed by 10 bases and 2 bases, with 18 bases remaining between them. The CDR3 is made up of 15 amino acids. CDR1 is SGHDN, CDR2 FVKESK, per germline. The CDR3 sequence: CATSDGIVPYNEQFF. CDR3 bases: TGTGCCACCTCTGACGGCATTGTACCCTACAATGAGCAGTTCTTC. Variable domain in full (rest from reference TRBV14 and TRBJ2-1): EAGVTQFPSHSVIEKGQTVTLRCDPISGHDNLYWYRRVMGKEIKFLLHFVKESKQDESGMPNNRFLAERTGGTYSTLKVQPAELEDSGVYFCATSDGIVPYNEQFFGPGTRLTVL.

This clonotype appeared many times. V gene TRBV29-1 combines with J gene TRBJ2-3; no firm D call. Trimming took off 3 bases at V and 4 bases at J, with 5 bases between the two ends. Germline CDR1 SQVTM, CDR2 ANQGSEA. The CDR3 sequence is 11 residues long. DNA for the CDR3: TGCAGCGTTGAGCTTTCAGATACGCAGTATTTT. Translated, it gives CSVELSDTQYF.

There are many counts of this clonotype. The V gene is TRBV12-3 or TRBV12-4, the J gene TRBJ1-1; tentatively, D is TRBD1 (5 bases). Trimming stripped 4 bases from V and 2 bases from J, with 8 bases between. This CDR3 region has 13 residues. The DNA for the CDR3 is TGTGCCAGCAGTTCGGGACTAAACACTGAAGCTTTCTTT. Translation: CASSSGLNTEAFF.

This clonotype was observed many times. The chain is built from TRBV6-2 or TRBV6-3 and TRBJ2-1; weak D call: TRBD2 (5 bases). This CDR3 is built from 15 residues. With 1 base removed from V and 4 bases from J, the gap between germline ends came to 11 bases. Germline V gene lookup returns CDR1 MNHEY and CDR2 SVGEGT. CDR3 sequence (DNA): TGTGCCAGCAGTTACTTGGGGAGCGGTTACAATGAGCAGTTCTTC. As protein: CASSYLGSGYNEQFF.

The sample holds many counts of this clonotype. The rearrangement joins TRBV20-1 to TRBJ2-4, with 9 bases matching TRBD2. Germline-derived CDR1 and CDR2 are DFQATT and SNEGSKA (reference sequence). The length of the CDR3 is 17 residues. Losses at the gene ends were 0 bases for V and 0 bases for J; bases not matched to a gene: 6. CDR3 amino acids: CSARDRASGIAKNIQYF. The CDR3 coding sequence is TGCAGTGCTAGAGATAGGGCTAGCGGGATAGCCAAAAACATTCAGTACTTC.

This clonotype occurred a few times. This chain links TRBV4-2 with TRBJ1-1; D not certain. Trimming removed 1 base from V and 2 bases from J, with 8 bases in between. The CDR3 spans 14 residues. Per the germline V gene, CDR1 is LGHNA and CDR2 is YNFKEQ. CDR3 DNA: TGTGCCAGCAGCCAAGCCCCAGAAAACACTGAAGCTTTCTTT. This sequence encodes CASSQAPENTEAFF.

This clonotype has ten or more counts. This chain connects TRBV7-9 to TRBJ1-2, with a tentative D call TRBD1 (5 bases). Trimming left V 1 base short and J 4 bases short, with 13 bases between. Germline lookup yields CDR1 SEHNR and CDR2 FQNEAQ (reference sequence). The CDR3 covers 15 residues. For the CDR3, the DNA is TGTGCCAGCAGCTTAGATTCAGGGACCTTCTATGGCTACACCTTC. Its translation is CASSLDSGTFYGYTF.

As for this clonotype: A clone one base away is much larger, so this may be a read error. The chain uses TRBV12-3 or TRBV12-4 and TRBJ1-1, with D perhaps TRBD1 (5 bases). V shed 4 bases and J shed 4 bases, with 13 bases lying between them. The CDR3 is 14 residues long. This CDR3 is CASSSDLGGTEAFF. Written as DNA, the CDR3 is TGTGCCAGCAGTTCCGACTTGGGGGGCACTGAAGCTTTCTTT.

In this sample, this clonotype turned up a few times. CDR3 DNA: TGTGCCAGCAGCCTCGGACTAGCGGGAGATTCTCCCTACAATGAGCAGTTCTTC. Its translation is CASSLGLAGDSPYNEQFF. This chain joins TRBV3-1 and TRBJ2-1; TRBD2 aligns across 13 bases. Germline CDR1 reads LGHDT; CDR2 reads YNNKEL (reference sequence). J lost 2 bases, V lost 4 bases, and 8 bases had no gene match. The CDR3 covers 18 residues.

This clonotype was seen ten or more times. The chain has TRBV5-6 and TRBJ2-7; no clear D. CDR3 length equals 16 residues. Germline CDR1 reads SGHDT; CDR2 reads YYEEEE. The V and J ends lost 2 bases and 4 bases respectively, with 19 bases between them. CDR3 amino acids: CASSLTLLTRSYEQYF. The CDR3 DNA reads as TGTGCCAGCAGCTTAACCCTTTTGACGCGGTCTTACGAGCAGTACTTC.

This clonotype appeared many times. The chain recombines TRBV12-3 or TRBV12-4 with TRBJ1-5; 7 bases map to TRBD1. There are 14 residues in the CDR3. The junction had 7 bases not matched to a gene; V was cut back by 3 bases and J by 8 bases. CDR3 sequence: CASSLGTVMEPQHF. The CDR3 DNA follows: TGTGCCAGCAGTTTGGGGACAGTGATGGAGCCCCAGCATTTT.